These 3 T cell receptor beta chains originate from one sample sequenced in a study of CD8 T cells in ankylosing spondylitis. A single record per CDR3 protein comes from TCRdb applying MiXCR to the 5' RACE reads. The sample has some 220,000 distinct CDR3 sequences, roughly 8% seen once. The sequenced sample consisted of blood, either unsorted or a sorted T cell fraction (not recorded which). Every receptor here comes from a female donor with ankylosing spondylitis or in good health (not recorded which).

The table lists this clonotype with many counts. The chain employs TRBV6-1 and TRBJ2-1, with 8 bases that match TRBD1. This CDR3 comprises 13 residues. With 4 bases clipped from V and 6 bases from J, the junction kept 2 bases outside the gene matches. Germline CDR1 reads MNHNS; CDR2 reads SASEGT. For the CDR3, the DNA is TGTGCCAGCAGTGCGGACAGGGTCAATGAGCAGTTCTTC. Its protein product is CASSADRVNEQFF.

This clonotype came up many times. The rearrangement joins TRBV7-2 to TRBJ2-2; D remains unclear. Germline CDR1 SGHTA, CDR2 FQGNSA. V dropped 1 base and J dropped 2 bases, with 11 bases sitting between them. The CDR3 has 16 residues. The CDR3 sequence is CASSLGFAPNTGELFF. The CDR3 region has the DNA TGTGCCAGCAGCTTAGGATTTGCACCTAACACCGGGGAGCTGTTTTTT.

This clonotype has at least ten counts. The rearrangement uses TRBV6-1 and TRBJ2-1, with a tentative D call TRBD2 (6 bases). Trimming cost V 6 bases and J 1 base, with 10 bases left between them. The CDR3 covers 14 residues. Germline V lookup: CDR1 MNHNS, CDR2 SASEGT. CDR3 sequence reads: CASRAGGSYNEQFF. The CDR3 DNA reads TGTGCCAGCAGGGCCGGAGGGTCCTACAATGAGCAGTTCTTC.